This is a list of T cell receptor beta chains from one sample in a study of cytotoxic CD8 clonotypes in ibrutinib-treated CLL. Profiling relied on immunoSEQ multiplex PCR, and the TCRdb table lists in-frame clones only, not all of them. The data show 100,000 to 150,000 clones, 75% to 90% seen once. The specimen comprised PBMCs, sampled after 24 months of ibrutinib treatment. All receptors derive from a human donor with chronic lymphocytic leukemia. Both conserved end residues are part of each CDR3. A D gene is named only where the DNA matches it firmly. Clone size is stated in some rows and not others, as once, few, many or a class when expanded.

d_gene: TRBD2
abundance: NA
len: 15
j_gene: TRBJ2-2
v_gene: TRBV19
CDR3nt: TGTGCCAGTAGAGCGGCGGGGGGTAACACCGGGGAGCTGTTTTTT
CDR3aa: CASRAAGGNTGELFF

d_gene: NA
abundance: NA
len: 14
j_gene: TRBJ2-3
v_gene: TRBV11-1
CDR3nt: TGTGCCAGCAGCTTAGCCGGGAGCACAGATACGCAGTATTTT
CDR3aa: CASSLAGSTDTQYF

d_gene: NA
abundance: NA
len: 15
j_gene: TRBJ1-2
v_gene: TRBV14
CDR3nt: TGTGCCAGCAGCCAAGATCTAGGCTCTAACTATGGCTACACCTTC
CDR3aa: CASSQDLGSNYGYTF

d_gene: NA
abundance: NA
len: 17
j_gene: TRBJ1-4
v_gene: TRBV4-2
CDR3nt: TGTGCCAGCAGCCAAGTGGGATGGGGGGCTTTTAATGAAAAACTGTTTTTT
CDR3aa: CASSQVGWGAFNEKLFF

d_gene: NA
abundance: NA
len: 16
j_gene: TRBJ2-3
v_gene: TRBV19
CDR3nt: TGTGCCAGTAGTATGGGGAGGCCGTCCGGCACAGATACGCAGTATTTT
CDR3aa: CASSMGRPSGTDTQYF

d_gene: NA
abundance: NA
len: 11
j_gene: TRBJ2-7
v_gene: TRBV5-6
CDR3nt: TGTGCCAGCAGCTTAGACTACGAGCAGTACTTC
CDR3aa: CASSLDYEQYF

d_gene: TRBD2
abundance: NA
len: 13
j_gene: TRBJ2-1
v_gene: TRBV7-3
CDR3nt: TGTGCCAGCAGCTTAACGTTGACTAGCGGGCAGTTCTTC
CDR3aa: CASSLTLTSGQFF

d_gene: NA
abundance: NA
len: 15
j_gene: TRBJ1-3
v_gene: TRBV18
CDR3nt: TGTGCCAGCTCACCCGGCGGCCGCTCTGGAAACACCATATATTTT
CDR3aa: CASSPGGRSGNTIYF

d_gene: NA
abundance: NA
len: 13
j_gene: TRBJ1-2
v_gene: TRBV18
CDR3nt: TGTGCCAGCTCACCCGGGGGTGTCTATGGCTACACCTTC
CDR3aa: CASSPGGVYGYTF

d_gene: NA
abundance: NA
len: 11
j_gene: TRBJ2-5
v_gene: TRBV18
CDR3nt: TGTGCCAGCTCACTGACGCAAACCCAGTACTTC
CDR3aa: CASSLTQTQYF

d_gene: NA
abundance: NA
len: 14
j_gene: TRBJ2-1
v_gene: TRBV7-8
CDR3nt: TGTGCCAGCAGCTTCGTGGGAACGAACAATGAGCAGTTCTTC
CDR3aa: CASSFVGTNNEQFF

d_gene: TRBD2
abundance: NA
len: 15
j_gene: TRBJ2-7
v_gene: TRBV18
CDR3nt: TGTGCCAGCTCACCCCGGGGGGGACCTAGCGACGAGCAGTACTTC
CDR3aa: CASSPRGGPSDEQYF

d_gene: NA
abundance: NA
len: 14
j_gene: TRBJ2-3
v_gene: TRBV5-6
CDR3nt: TGTGCCAGCAGCCTTAGTGGGGCAACAGATACGCAGTATTTT
CDR3aa: CASSLSGATDTQYF

d_gene: TRBD1
abundance: once
len: 15
j_gene: TRBJ2-7
v_gene: TRBV19
CDR3nt: TGTGCCAGTAGTATACGAACAGGGGGAACCTACGAGCAGTACTTC
CDR3aa: CASSIRTGGTYEQYF

d_gene: NA
abundance: NA
len: 14
j_gene: TRBJ2-7
v_gene: TRBV28
CDR3nt: TGTGCCAGCAGTCCCCTCCGGCCTCGCTACGAGCAGTACTTC
CDR3aa: CASSPLRPRYEQYF

d_gene: NA
abundance: NA
len: 14
j_gene: TRBJ1-2
v_gene: TRBV5-1
CDR3nt: TGCGCCAGCAGCTTGCGTCGACGTAACTATGGCTACACCTTC
CDR3aa: CASSLRRRNYGYTF

d_gene: NA
abundance: NA
len: 11
j_gene: TRBJ2-7
v_gene: TRBV6-6
CDR3nt: TGTGCCAGCTCCGCGGGGTACGAGCAGTACTTC
CDR3aa: CASSAGYEQYF